These 23 T cell receptor beta chains share one sample of origin, sequenced in a study of blood T cell repertoires in COVID-19. The assay was immunoSEQ multiplex PCR, and TCRdb's table has in-frame clones only and misses some. The sample lists around 310,000 clones, around 87% occurring once. Sequencing was carried out using peripheral blood. The receptor set was obtained from a woman aged 40 to 50 with COVID-19, enrolled during active disease.

This rearrangement joins TRBV18 to TRBJ2-1, with a tentative D call TRBD1 (7 bases). The CDR3 consists of 16 residues. The V gene lost 3 bases and the J gene lost 2 bases, with 14 bases spanning the gap. Germline values: CDR1 KGHSH, CDR2 LQKENI. CDR3 region: CASSPYRGLPYNEQFF. CDR3 in DNA: TGTGCCAGCTCACCTTACAGGGGACTTCCCTACAATGAGCAGTTCTTC.

The CDR3 is CASSFLTSLETQYF. The CDR3 DNA is TGTGCCAGCAGTTTCCTGACTAGCTTGGAGACCCAGTACTTC. J is TRBJ2-5 and V is TRBV28; TRBD2 matches at 7 bases. The germline V gene encodes CDR1 MDHEN and CDR2 SYDVKM. The CDR3 length is 14 residues. V was pared by 3 bases and J by 5 bases, with 6 bases of the junction left unmatched.

V and J are TRBV4-1 and TRBJ2-5, with TRBD1 matching 11 bases. Losses at the gene ends were 2 bases for V and 2 bases for J; bases not matched to a gene: 4. Germline V lookup: CDR1 MGHRA, CDR2 YSYEKL. This CDR3 region has 16 residues. The chain's CDR3 is CASSQTGTGGQETQYF. The CDR3 DNA sequence: TGCGCCAGCAGCCAAACCGGGACAGGGGGTCAAGAGACCCAGTACTTC.

This chain uses TRBV2 with TRBJ1-2, with unresolved D. Germline CDR1 reads SNHLY; CDR2 reads FYNNEI. CDR3 size: 12 residues. V lost 2 bases and J lost 8, with 9 bases in between. The CDR3 region is CASSEWEWGYTF. For the CDR3, the DNA is TGTGCCAGCAGTGAATGGGAGTGGGGCTACACCTTC.

The rearrangement links TRBV29-1 to TRBJ1-1, with 9 bases matching TRBD1. The length of the CDR3 is 16 residues. V was clipped by 7 bases and J by 4 bases; unmatched bases: 16. Germline V gene lookup returns CDR1 SQVTM and CDR2 ANQGSEA. CDR3 bases: TGCAGCGCTCTCAAGGGACAGGGACACCTGAGCACTGAAGCTTTCTTT. Its translation: CSALKGQGHLSTEAFF.

Concerning this clone: Other DNA sequences in this sample translate to the same CDR3. This chain uses TRBV28 with TRBJ1-4; D call uncertain. The V end lost 5 bases, the J end lost 8 bases, and 6 bases lay between the germline ends. The germline V gene has CDR1 MDHEN and CDR2 SYDVKM. This CDR3 comprises 11 residues. The CDR3 region has the DNA TGTGCCAGCAGTGGGAGAGAAAAACTGTTTTTT. Translation gives CASSGREKLFF.

This chain joins TRBV7-9 and TRBJ1-2, with 7 bases aligning to TRBD1. CDR1 is SEHNR and CDR2 is FQNEAQ in the germline V gene (reference sequence). The J segment lost 2 bases and the V segment lost 10 bases, leaving 10 bases of the junction unmatched. CDR3 length equals 14 residues. Written as DNA, the CDR3 is TGTGCCACCCTGACAGGGCTAGGGAACTATGGCTACACCTTC. As protein: CATLTGLGNYGYTF.

V usage is TRBV7-2 and J usage is TRBJ2-3; 12 bases map to TRBD1. CDR3 length equals 15 residues. Losses at the gene ends were 5 bases for V and 3 bases for J; bases not matched to a gene: 3. Germline assignment: CDR1 SGHTA and CDR2 FQGNSA. The CDR3 DNA sequence: TGTGCCAGCAGCCCGGGACAGGGGGCGACAGATACGCAGTATTTT. Translated: CASSPGQGATDTQYF.

This chain links TRBV13 with TRBJ2-1; D is unclear. CDR1 and CDR2 (germline): PRHDT, FYEKMQ (reference sequence). The CDR3 has 12 amino acids. V dropped 4 bases and J dropped 7 bases, with 8 bases sitting between them. The CDR3 nucleotides are TGTGCCAGCAGCTCGGGTGGGAATGAGCAGTTCTTC. This codes for CASSSGGNEQFF.

The CDR3 spells CASSLGYGAYSNQPQHF. CDR3 nucleotides: TGTGCCAGCAGTTTAGGTTACGGAGCTTATAGCAATCAGCCCCAGCATTTT. This sequence joins TRBV27 and TRBJ1-5; unclear D gene. The ends were cut back, 2 bases at V and 0 bases at J, with 14 bases in the middle. The CDR3 totals 17 residues. The germline V gene has CDR1 MNHEY and CDR2 SMNVEV (reference sequence).

The chain has TRBV18 and TRBJ1-1; maybe TRBD1 (6 bases). V was clipped by 5 bases and J by 4 bases, with 14 bases between them. Germline V lookup: CDR1 KGHSH, CDR2 LQKENI. CDR3 size: 14 residues. In DNA form, the CDR3 reads TGTGCCAGCTCAGAACAGGGTCAAATCACTGAAGCTTTCTTT. This encodes CASSEQGQITEAFF.

DNA for the CDR3: TGTGCCAGCAGCGTGGAACCGACTAGCGGGTCAGAGACCCAGTACTTC. The encoded protein is CASSVEPTSGSETQYF. The chain couples TRBV9 to TRBJ2-5, with 10 bases aligning to TRBD2. Germline values: CDR1 SGDLS, CDR2 YYNGEE. The CDR3 runs 16 residues. J gave up 4 bases and V 2 bases, and 8 bases lay outside the gene matches.

V is TRBV5-4 and J is TRBJ2-7; D gene uncertain. The CDR3 runs to 14 residues. V was trimmed by 3 bases and J by 5 bases, leaving 15 bases between them. Germline loops: CDR1 SGHNT, CDR2 YYREEE (reference sequence). CDR3 amino acids: CASSWSAGFNEQYF. The CDR3 DNA is TGTGCCAGCAGCTGGTCGGCAGGCTTTAACGAGCAGTACTTC.

The chain couples TRBV7-3 to TRBJ2-2, with 8 nucleotides matching TRBD1. From germline, CDR1 is SGHTA and CDR2 FQGTGA. V trimming: 5 bases; J trimming: 6 bases; junction bases outside the gene matches: 5. The CDR3 loop spans 14 amino acids. CDR3 in amino acids: CASSATGVPGELFF. In DNA, the CDR3 is TGTGCCAGCAGCGCGACAGGGGTGCCCGGGGAGCTGTTTTTT.

The chain joins TRBV9 to TRBJ1-6, with TRBD1 matching over 8 bases. Trimming took 1 base from V and 7 from J; bases not matched to a gene: 7. The CDR3 runs 16 residues. From germline, CDR1 is SGDLS and CDR2 YYNGEE. The CDR3 region is CASSVTQTGVNSPLHF. The DNA for the CDR3 is TGTGCCAGCAGCGTAACCCAGACAGGGGTCAATTCACCCCTCCACTTT.

The chain links TRBV20-1 to TRBJ2-7; the D is unclear. Germline V gene lookup returns CDR1 DFQATT and CDR2 SNEGSKA (reference sequence). V lost 3 bases and J lost 2, with 11 bases in between. The CDR3 contains 13 residues. CDR3 region: CSASRPGTYEQYF. CDR3 DNA: TGCAGTGCTAGTAGGCCGGGTACCTACGAGCAGTACTTC.

The chain links TRBV25-1 to TRBJ1-2; perhaps TRBD1 as D (6 bases). Germline V gives CDR1 MGHDK, CDR2 SYGVNS. The CDR3 loop spans 13 amino acids. The V and J ends lost 4 bases and 5 bases respectively, with 11 bases between them. CDR3 protein: CASSVGAFYGYTF. In DNA, the CDR3 is TGTGCCAGCAGTGTGGGGGCGTTTTATGGCTACACCTTC.

In this sample, this clone turned up a few times. The chain couples TRBV27 to TRBJ1-5; D is possibly TRBD1 (5 bases). CDR1 and CDR2 (germline): MNHEY, SMNVEV (reference sequence). Between the trimmed V and J ends, which lost 1 base and 7 bases, there was a span of 11 bases. There are 14 residues in the CDR3. The CDR3 coding sequence is TGTGCCAGCAGTTTATGGGGGGAGGGACAGCCCCAGCATTTT. It translates to CASSLWGEGQPQHF.

The table lists this clone with a count of one. This chain connects TRBV5-8 to TRBJ2-1; 9 bases match TRBD1. CDR1 SGHTS and CDR2 YDEGEE come from the germline V gene. V shed 4 bases, J shed 2 bases, and the junction held 10 bases outside the gene matches. There are 17 residues in the CDR3. This CDR3 is CASSGNLGQGPYNEQFF. Written as DNA, the CDR3 is TGTGCCAGCAGCGGCAACCTGGGACAGGGTCCCTACAATGAGCAGTTCTTC.

The table lists this clone with a few counts. This chain connects TRBV9 to TRBJ1-1; D remains ambiguous. The CDR3 has 13 amino acids. Trimming cost V 4 bases and J 4 bases, with 11 bases left between them. Germline loops: CDR1 SGDLS, CDR2 YYNGEE. The CDR3 DNA sequence: TGTGCCAGCAGCCTTAGAGGGTTCACTGAAGCTTTCTTT. Protein product: CASSLRGFTEAFF. Full variable domain (remainder filled in from reference TRBV9 and TRBJ1-1): DSGVTQTPKHLITATGQRVTLRCSPRSGDLSVYWYQQSLDQGLQFLIQYYNGEERAKGNILERFSAQQFPDLHSELNLSSLELGDSALYFCASSLRGFTEAFFGQGTRLTVV.

The V gene is TRBV27, the J gene TRBJ1-5, with D possibly matching TRBD1 (5 bases). CDR1 and CDR2 from the germline V gene are MNHEY and SMNVEV (reference sequence). V lost 4 bases, J lost 7 bases, and 17 bases lay in between. CDR3 length equals 15 residues. Here the CDR3 DNA reads TGTGCCAGCAGTTCAATTGGGGCGCGTAGCCAGCCCCAGCATTTT. It yields the protein CASSSIGARSQPQHF.

This sequence joins TRBV7-3 and TRBJ2-2, with 8 bases fitting TRBD1. Looked up from germline, CDR1 is SGHTA and CDR2 is FQGTGA. The CDR3 totals 15 residues. V shed 4 bases, J shed 3 bases, and the junction held 4 bases outside the gene matches. Here the CDR3 reads CASSSGTGHTGELFF. The DNA of the CDR3 is TGTGCCAGCAGCTCGGGGACAGGCCACACCGGGGAGCTGTTTTTT.

CDR3 nucleotide sequence: TGTGCCAGCAGCCAAGTCAGTGGATTAATAGGAGGAAGGAGCACAGATACGCAGTATTTT. Translation gives CASSQVSGLIGGRSTDTQYF. V is TRBV3-1 (or the pseudogene TRBV3-2) and J is TRBJ2-3; D is possibly TRBD2 (5 bases). CDR3 length: 20 amino acids. Germline V gene sequence: CDR1 LGHDT, CDR2 YNNKEL (reference sequence). V was cut by 1 base and J by 0 bases, with 23 bases left in between.